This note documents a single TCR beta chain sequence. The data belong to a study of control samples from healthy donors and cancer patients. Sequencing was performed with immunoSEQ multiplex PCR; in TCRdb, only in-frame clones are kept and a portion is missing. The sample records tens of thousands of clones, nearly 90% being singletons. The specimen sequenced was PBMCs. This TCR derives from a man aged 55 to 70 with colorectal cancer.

The CDR3: CASSKRQAYGYTF. The DNA for the CDR3 is TGTGCCAGCAGCAAACGACAGGCCTATGGCTACACCTTC. The rearrangement uses TRBV21-1 and TRBJ1-2; TRBD1 reflects the table's D call only, with no check against the DNA. TRBV21-1 is designated a pseudogene. CDR3 length equals 13 residues.